This TCR beta chain was identified in a study of OX40 agonist ivuxolimab in advanced cancers. Sequencing used immunoSEQ multiplex PCR; TCRdb keeps in-frame clones, though not all of them. The table includes roughly 70,000 clones, around 90% detected once. CDR3 length: 17 amino acids. This chain connects TRBV21-1 to TRBJ1-5. TRBV21-1 is a pseudogene. This sequence was found in an adult with an advanced solid tumor such as melanoma, head and neck, liver or kidney cancer. The source material was CD4+ or CD8+ T cells sorted from blood, sampled in a trial of the OX40 agonist ivuxolimab. CDR3 protein: CASSQSKGPYSNQPQHF. CDR3 DNA sequence: TGTGCCAGCAGCCAAAGCAAGGGACCCTATAGCAATCAGCCCCAGCATTTT.